This TCR beta chain was captured in a study of T-cell reconstitution after alpha-beta-depleted transplantation in children. The study's findings and limits: Newly made T cells mostly supplied T-cell counts and diversity one year after transplant.

There are 14 residues in the CDR3. V lost 3 bases, J lost 3 bases, and 12 bases lay in between. The V gene's germline CDR1 is LNHNV and CDR2 YYDKDF (reference sequence). In the case of this clonotype: Its antigen is not known.

Preparing the TCRbeta library involved the use of unique molecular identifiers. From the PCR reads, TCRdb called clonotypes with MiXCR, one entry per CDR3 protein. The profile covers a few hundred thousand distinct CDR3 sequences, with 25% to 30% appearing a single time and under 45% taken by the ten largest. Sequencing was performed on PBMCs, taken before TCRalphabeta/CD19-depleted stem cell transplant. The clonotype comes from a boy less than two years old with Wiskott-Aldrich syndrome, due to receive a stem cell transplant. The rearrangement links TRBV15 to TRBJ2-7; D is perhaps TRBD1 (5 bases). Written as DNA, the CDR3 is TGTGCCACCAGCAGCCTCCGTAGGGGCTACGAGCAGTACTTC. Protein product: CATSSLRRGYEQYF.